The next 28 T cell receptor beta chains were all read from a single sample in a study of blood T cell repertoires in COVID-19. Here immunoSEQ multiplex PCR was the method, and the copy in TCRdb shows in-frame clones only, minus some. Among some 140,000 clones listed, roughly 84% were seen once. The sample was PBMCs or T cells enriched from blood (not recorded which). These TCRs come from a man aged 40-49 years with acute COVID-19.

This clone was recorded a few times. The V gene is TRBV7-9, the J gene TRBJ2-1; 11 nucleotides match TRBD2. The length of the CDR3 is 15 residues. Looked up from germline, CDR1 is SEHNR and CDR2 is FQNEAQ (reference sequence). The V gene end was trimmed by 4 bases and the J gene end by 4 bases; junction bases not matched to a gene: 3. DNA of the CDR3: TGTGCCAGCAGCTCTAGCGGGAGGAGGTACAATGAGCAGTTCTTC. Translating gives CASSSSGRRYNEQFF.

This clone is medium-sized by share. The chain combines TRBV27 with TRBJ1-4; D is unresolved. This CDR3 region has 16 residues. V was pared by 5 bases and J by 6 bases, with 19 bases between. Germline V gene sequence: CDR1 MNHEY, CDR2 SMNVEV (reference sequence). The chain's CDR3 is CASSGTGRRMDEKLFF. As DNA, the CDR3 is TGTGCCAGCAGTGGTACCGGACGGAGGATGGATGAAAAACTGTTTTTT.

J is TRBJ1-2 and V is TRBV5-1; 7 nucleotides agree with TRBD1. This CDR3 spans 14 amino acids. Trimming at V came to 3 bases and at J to 7 bases, leaving 9 bases not matched to a gene. Per germline, CDR1 SGHRS and CDR2 YFSETQ. The CDR3 region has the DNA TGCGCCAGCAGCTCCAATACAGGGGAAGGTGGCTACACCTTC. Translation gives CASSSNTGEGGYTF. The entire variable domain, with the rest obtained from reference TRBV5-1 and TRBJ1-2, is as follows: KAGVTQTPRYLIKTRGQQVTLSCSPISGHRSVSWYQQTPGQGLQFLFEYFSETQRNKGNFPGRFSGRQFSNSRSEMNVSTLELGDSALYLCASSSNTGEGGYTFGSGTRLTVV.

This chain connects TRBV9 to TRBJ2-7, with TRBD2 identical over 9 bases. The trim removed 0 bases at V and 2 bases at J, leaving 0 bases unmatched. This CDR3 is built from 14 residues. Germline-derived CDR1 and CDR2 are SGDLS and YYNGEE. CDR3 region: CASSVGLAAYEQYF. The CDR3 DNA sequence: TGTGCCAGCAGCGTAGGACTAGCGGCCTACGAGCAGTACTTC.

The genes are TRBV30 and TRBJ2-5; 12 bases align to TRBD2. CDR1 GTSNPN and CDR2 SVGIG come from the germline V gene (reference sequence). With V trimmed by 0 bases and J by 5 bases, 16 bases remained unmatched. CDR3 length equals 19 residues. Here the CDR3 reads CAWSVSPPSGGAVGETQYF. CDR3 sequence (DNA): TGTGCCTGGAGTGTATCCCCTCCTAGCGGGGGGGCGGTTGGGGAGACCCAGTACTTC.

The chain recombines TRBV9 with TRBJ2-2; the D is unclear. V was cut by 7 bases and J by 0 bases, with 13 bases left in between. This CDR3 region has 15 residues. CDR1 SGDLS and CDR2 YYNGEE come from the germline V gene. CDR3 sequence (DNA): TGTGCCAGCGGCGGAGTTCTCGCGAACACCGGGGAGCTGTTTTTT. Translation: CASGGVLANTGELFF.

The rearrangement uses TRBV5-1 and TRBJ1-5; D gene ambiguous. Trimming removed 4 bases from V and 6 bases from J, with 14 bases in between. CDR3 length: 14 residues. The V gene's germline CDR1 is SGHRS and CDR2 YFSETQ. The CDR3 loop is CASSPGDMSQPQHF. The CDR3 nucleotides read TGCGCCAGCAGCCCCGGGGATATGAGTCAGCCCCAGCATTTT.

The rearrangement uses TRBV10-3 and TRBJ2-3; the D is unclear. V was shortened by 4 bases and J by 4 bases, with 9 bases between the two germline ends. Germline V gene data show CDR1 as ENHRY and CDR2 as SYGVKD. The CDR3 extends over 13 amino acids. The CDR3 reads CAISVVVPDTQYF. The CDR3 DNA follows: TGTGCCATCAGTGTGGTAGTCCCAGATACGCAGTATTTT.

The chain links TRBV5-4 to TRBJ2-7, with D possibly matching TRBD2 (6 bases). Trimming left V 4 bases short and J 6 bases short, with 23 bases between. CDR3 length: 16 amino acids. Germline loops: CDR1 SGHNT, CDR2 YYREEE (reference sequence). DNA for the CDR3: TGTGCCAGCAGCAGATTGACTAGTCGGAGTATGGGCGAGCAGTACTTC. It is translated as CASSRLTSRSMGEQYF.

This chain uses TRBV7-2 with TRBJ1-4; unclear D gene. The CDR3 covers 13 residues. Trimming cost V 1 base and J 4 bases, with 4 bases left between them. The germline gives CDR1 SGHTA, CDR2 FQGNSA. DNA for the CDR3: TGTGCCAGCAGCTTAGGCGGTAATGAAAAACTGTTTTTT. This encodes CASSLGGNEKLFF.

The CDR3: CASSRSRGGRPYEQYF. The DNA of the CDR3 is TGCGCCAGCAGCAGATCACGCGGCGGGCGGCCCTACGAGCAGTACTTC. This chain uses TRBV5-1 with TRBJ2-7; D is perhaps TRBD2 (5 bases). V lost 4 bases and J 2 bases, leaving 19 bases between the germline ends. Looked up from germline, CDR1 is SGHRS and CDR2 is YFSETQ. The CDR3 totals 16 residues.

The chain carries TRBV6-4 and TRBJ2-1, with D possibly being TRBD2 (5 bases). V shed 3 bases and J shed 7 bases, with 16 bases lying between them. This CDR3 has 15 residues. Germline assignment: CDR1 MRHNA and CDR2 SNTAGT. The CDR3 region is CASSEYYEGLNEQFF. The DNA of the CDR3 is TGTGCCAGCAGTGAATATTACGAGGGTCTAAATGAGCAGTTCTTC.

J is TRBJ2-1 and V is TRBV18; D unclear. CDR1 is KGHSH, CDR2 LQKENI, per germline. V was pared by 1 base and J by 8 bases, with 15 bases between. The CDR3 spans 15 residues. The CDR3 spells CASSPLSSLGDEQFF. In DNA form, the CDR3 reads TGTGCCAGCTCACCACTAAGTTCGTTGGGCGATGAGCAGTTCTTC.

The rearrangement joins TRBV28 to TRBJ2-1, with 8 bases identical to TRBD1. With V trimmed by 6 bases and J by 3 bases, 7 bases remained unmatched. The length of the CDR3 is 15 residues. Germline V CDR1 and CDR2: MDHEN, SYDVKM. CDR3 loop: CASRQDRVDYNEQFF. DNA for the CDR3: TGTGCCAGCAGGCAGGACAGGGTGGACTACAATGAGCAGTTCTTC.

This sequence joins TRBV5-1 and TRBJ2-2; 9 nucleotides align to TRBD2. CDR1 and CDR2 (germline): SGHRS, YFSETQ. Trimming at V came to 2 bases and at J to 2 bases, leaving 4 bases not matched to a gene. This CDR3 has 16 amino acids. DNA of the CDR3: TGCGCCAGCAGCTTTGGTAGCGGGAGTAACACCGGGGAGCTGTTTTTT. Translation gives CASSFGSGSNTGELFF.

With respect to this clone: The sample contains more than one DNA sequence encoding this CDR3. The chain couples TRBV7-2 to TRBJ1-5; possible D gene TRBD1, 6 bases. Trimming shortened V by 1 base and J by 4 bases, and 8 bases separated the two germline ends. The CDR3 loop spans 14 amino acids. Germline V gene sequence: CDR1 SGHTA, CDR2 FQGNSA. CDR3 bases: TGTGCCAGCAGCTTAGAAAGGGGGAATCAGCCCCAGCATTTT. Translating gives CASSLERGNQPQHF.

This chain uses TRBV7-9 with TRBJ2-7; D gene ambiguous. The germline V and J ends were trimmed by 3 bases and 7 bases, with 10 bases remaining between them. Germline CDR1 reads SEHNR; CDR2 reads FQNEAQ (reference sequence). The CDR3 runs 12 residues. This CDR3 is CASSFDNMEQYF. CDR3 coding DNA: TGTGCCAGCAGCTTTGACAATATGGAGCAGTACTTC.

The rearrangement uses TRBV19 and TRBJ1-1; 7 nucleotides agree with TRBD1. V lost 8 bases and J lost 7; bases outside the gene matches: 10. This CDR3 is built from 13 residues. Germline assignment: CDR1 LNHDA and CDR2 SQIVND (reference sequence). The CDR3 nucleotides read TGTGCCAGTCTGACAGGGTGGAATGGTGAAGCTTTCTTT. Amino acids: CASLTGWNGEAFF.

The table lists this clone with a count of one. This chain joins TRBV24-1 and TRBJ2-3; D may be TRBD2 (6 bases). The V and J ends lost 0 bases and 4 bases respectively, with 13 bases between them. CDR1 and CDR2 from the germline V gene are KGHDR and SFDVKD. This CDR3 has 16 amino acids. CDR3 region: CATSDLGREAADTQYF. The CDR3 coding sequence is TGTGCCACCAGTGATTTGGGCAGGGAGGCCGCAGATACGCAGTATTTT.

This rearrangement joins TRBV10-3 to TRBJ2-7; D perhaps matches TRBD2 (6 bases). This CDR3 has 16 amino acids. Germline CDR1 and CDR2: ENHRY and SYGVKD. V was trimmed by 3 bases and J by 0 bases, leaving 15 bases between them. CDR3 nucleotides: TGTGCCATCAGTGACCCCGGGACTCCGAGCTCCTACGAGCAGTACTTC. Translating it yields CAISDPGTPSSYEQYF.

The rearrangement joins TRBV7-2 to TRBJ2-2, with D possibly TRBD2 on 6 matching bases. The germline V gene has CDR1 SGHTA and CDR2 FQGNSA. This CDR3 has 16 residues. Trimming cost V 2 bases and J 1 base, with 11 bases left between them. The CDR3 here is CASSLSSGLNTGELFF. DNA of the CDR3: TGTGCCAGCAGCTTATCAAGCGGGCTGAACACCGGGGAGCTGTTTTTT.

This chain joins TRBV2 and TRBJ1-2; TRBD1 matches at 8 bases. This CDR3 comprises 14 residues. Germline V CDR1 and CDR2: SNHLY, FYNNEI. The trim removed 5 bases at V and 2 bases at J, leaving 4 bases unmatched. CDR3 sequence reads: CASSPTGVNYGYTF. In DNA, the CDR3 is TGTGCCAGCAGTCCGACAGGGGTCAACTATGGCTACACCTTC.

The V call is TRBV19, the J call TRBJ1-5; D ambiguous. Trimming shortened V by 4 bases and J by 3 bases, and 4 bases separated the two germline ends. This CDR3 spans 12 amino acids. Per the germline V gene, CDR1 is LNHDA and CDR2 is SQIVND (reference sequence). In DNA, the CDR3 is TGTGCCAGTAGTAGGCTCAATCAGCCCCAGCATTTT. Amino acids: CASSRLNQPQHF.

This chain uses TRBV10-3 with TRBJ2-1; the match to TRBD1 covers 8 bases. V dropped 0 bases and J dropped 5; count of bases not matched to a gene: 6. CDR3 length equals 16 residues. Germline CDR1 is ENHRY and CDR2 is SYGVKD. CDR3: CAISESTRTGNNEQFF. The DNA for the CDR3 is TGTGCCATCAGTGAGTCGACTCGGACAGGGAACAATGAGCAGTTCTTC.

CDR3 residues: CASSPGLGTGELFF. The DNA for the CDR3 is TGTGCCAGCAGTCCAGGGTTGGGCACCGGGGAGCTGTTTTTT. The chain links TRBV6-4 to TRBJ2-2; possible D gene TRBD1, 5 bases. Per germline, CDR1 MRHNA and CDR2 SNTAGT. The CDR3 has 14 residues. Trimming shortened V by 5 bases and J by 4 bases, and 11 bases separated the two germline ends.

The V call is TRBV7-2, the J call TRBJ1-2, with 9 positions matching TRBD1. The CDR3 is 16 amino acids. After removal of 5 bases from V and 7 bases from J, the junction contained 14 bases not matched to a gene. CDR1 and CDR2 (germline): SGHTA, FQGNSA. The CDR3 sequence: CASSATGAKTGGGYTF. The CDR3 DNA sequence: TGTGCCAGCAGCGCCACCGGGGCAAAGACAGGGGGTGGCTACACCTTC.

J is TRBJ2-2 and V is TRBV24-1; 7 bases line up with TRBD1. J was trimmed by 0 bases and V by 7 bases; bases with no gene match: 7. Per germline, CDR1 KGHDR and CDR2 SFDVKD. This CDR3 spans 16 amino acids. CDR3: CATSDRVGPNTGELFF. The DNA for the CDR3 is TGTGCCACCAGCGACAGGGTAGGGCCGAACACCGGGGAGCTGTTTTTT.

The V and J genes are TRBV19 and TRBJ1-5; 7 bases agree with TRBD1. The CDR3 consists of 16 residues. The V segment lost 5 bases and the J segment 0 bases; nucleotides outside the gene matches: 7. CDR1 and CDR2 from the germline V gene are LNHDA and SQIVND (reference sequence). CDR3 DNA sequence: TGTGCCAGTAGTGAGCTCAGGGGGAATAGCAATCAGCCCCAGCATTTT. It codes for CASSELRGNSNQPQHF.